Below are 4 T cell receptor beta chains sequenced from a single sample in a study of blood T cell repertoires in COVID-19. Sequencing used immunoSEQ multiplex PCR; TCRdb keeps in-frame clones, though not all of them. The table shows roughly 250,000 clones, with 84% occurring only once. Sequencing was done on a sample of peripheral blood. The origin of the receptors is a woman between 35 and 50 years old who had recovered from COVID-19.

The V gene is TRBV14, the J gene TRBJ2-5; maybe TRBD2 (5 bases). This CDR3 region has 15 residues. Germline-derived CDR1 and CDR2 are SGHDN and FVKESK. Between the trimmed V and J ends, which lost 5 bases and 4 bases, there was a span of 17 bases. Written as DNA, the CDR3 is TGTGCCAGCAGCGTGACCCGGGGTTGGGGAGAGACCCAGTACTTC. This codes for CASSVTRGWGETQYF.

The chain recombines TRBV10-3 with TRBJ1-1; weak D call: TRBD1 (6 bases). CDR1 and CDR2 (germline): ENHRY, SYGVKD. The V end lost 1 base, the J end lost 1 base, and 13 bases lay between the germline ends. The CDR3 spans 16 residues. CDR3 sequence reads: CAISEYQQGENTEAFF. The CDR3 DNA is TGTGCCATCAGTGAGTACCAACAGGGAGAGAACACTGAAGCTTTCTTT.

The V gene is TRBV7-9, the J gene TRBJ2-5; 7 bases are a match to TRBD1. This CDR3 has 13 residues. Germline V CDR1 and CDR2: SEHNR, FQNEAQ (reference sequence). V lost 6 bases to trimming and J lost 5 bases; unmatched junction nucleotides: 6. CDR3 in DNA: TGTGCCAGCAGGTCAACAGGGGTCGAGACCCAGTACTTC. Residues: CASRSTGVETQYF.

This clone was counted a single time. The V call is TRBV5-5, the J call TRBJ2-6, with TRBD1 matching 9 bases. The CDR3 covers 16 residues. Trimming cost V 5 bases and J 3 bases; bases outside gene matches: 6. CDR1 is SGHKS, CDR2 YYEKEE, per germline (reference sequence). For the CDR3, the DNA is TGTGCCAGCAGACTACAGGGGGCGAGTGGGGCCAACGTCCTGACTTTC. This codes for CASRLQGASGANVLTF.